What follows is one TCR beta chain and its context. Many counts were recorded for this clone. What this receptor recognizes is not known. No much larger clone is present one base from it, and per-base qualities are unavailable. These data belong to a study of metastatic and nonmetastatic thyroid tumors (dated by TCRdb to between 2020 and 2021). Some background on the complete study: For patients with malignant and with benign thyroid disease, the researchers compared repertoires between peripheral blood samples and tumor or nodule tissue samples.

Here is what the overall study found, with its caveats: TCR beta diversity was reported as significantly higher in malignant tumors than in benign nodules, in both blood and tumor samples.

Before undergoing thyroid surgery, none of the patients had been given any kind of treatment. The study retrospectively analysed patient clinical samples collected from the early 2010s to the late 2010s using T-cell receptor beta sequencing. The CDR3 sequence holds 14 residues, the cysteine and phenylalanine included. Kept here is only the CDR3 DNA, which spans 42 bases and is read in frame from base 1. CDR1 LGHDT and CDR2 YNNKEL were looked up in the germline V gene (reference sequence). After removal of 8 bases from V and 3 bases from J, the junction retains 5 bases not matched to a gene. Libraries were constructed by PCR. The sequencer was an Illumina HiSeq 4000. High-throughput sequencing was used to profile the TCR beta-chain CDR3 region of every patient. The study's own analysis went as follows. CDR3 differences across clinicopathological groups were used to build a classifier for discriminating distant-metastatic papillary thyroid cancer patients. The Shannon index was used to assess repertoire diversity, and the Morisita-Horn index was used to assess tumor-blood repertoire similarity. The public sequencing data were trimmed at Q25 with fastp and processed into clonotypes with MiXCR by TCRdb, which kept only in-frame beta chains. TCRdb's processing, not the authors' own work, is the source of the V and J calls. In this sample the table shows tens of thousands of clones, roughly 19% of which occur a single time. 39% of the sample is in the top ten clones.

The sequence is built from TRBV3-1 and TRBJ2-1; TRBD2 matches 9 bases in the middle. The clonotype comes from a female donor with papillary thyroid cancer or a benign thyroid nodule (not recorded which). Some clones in this sample may be carry-over from other donors' samples. Sequencing was done on a sample of blood. CDR3 region: CASGPSGNYNEQFF. The sequence in DNA is TGTGCCAGCGGACCTAGCGGGAACTACAATGAGCAGTTCTTC.